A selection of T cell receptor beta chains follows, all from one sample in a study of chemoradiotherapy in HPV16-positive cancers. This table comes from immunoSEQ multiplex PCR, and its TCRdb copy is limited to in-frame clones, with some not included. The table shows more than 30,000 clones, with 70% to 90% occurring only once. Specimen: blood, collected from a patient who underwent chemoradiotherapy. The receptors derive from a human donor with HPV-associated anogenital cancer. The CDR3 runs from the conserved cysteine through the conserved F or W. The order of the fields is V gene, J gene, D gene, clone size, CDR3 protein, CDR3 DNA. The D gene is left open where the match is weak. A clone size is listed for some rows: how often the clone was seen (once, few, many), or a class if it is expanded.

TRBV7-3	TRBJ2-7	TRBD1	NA	CASSFGTGGAYEQYF	TGTGCCAGCAGCTTTGGGACAGGGGGTGCCTACGAGCAGTACTTC
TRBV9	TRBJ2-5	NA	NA	CASSRGAVRQETQYF	TGTGCCAGCAGCCGGGGAGCAGTTAGACAAGAGACCCAGTACTTC
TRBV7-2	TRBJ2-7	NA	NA	CASSLARDIAYEQYF	TGTGCCAGCAGCTTAGCTAGAGACATAGCCTACGAGCAGTACTTC
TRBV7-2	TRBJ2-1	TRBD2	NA	CASSLILANEQFF	TGTGCCAGCAGCTTAATACTAGCGAATGAGCAGTTCTTC
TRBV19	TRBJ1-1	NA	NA	CASTLARTVNTEAFF	TGTGCCAGTACCCTCGCCAGGACGGTGAACACTGAAGCTTTCTTT
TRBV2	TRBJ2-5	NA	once	CASSLMRVETQYF	TGTGCCAGCAGTCTAATGAGGGTAGAGACCCAGTACTTC
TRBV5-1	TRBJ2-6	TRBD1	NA	CASSLTPGQGGSGANVLTF	TGCGCCAGCAGCTTGACCCCGGGACAGGGGGGCTCTGGGGCCAACGTCCTGACTTTC
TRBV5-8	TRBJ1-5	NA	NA	CASSLRYRRSNQPQHF	TGTGCCAGCAGCCTACGGTACAGACGCAGCAATCAGCCCCAGCATTTT
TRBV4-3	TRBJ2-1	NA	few	CASSQQDGYLNEQFF	TGCGCCAGCAGCCAACAGGACGGTTATCTCAATGAGCAGTTCTTC
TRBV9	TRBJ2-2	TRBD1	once	CASSWTGNTGELFF	TGTGCCAGCTCCTGGACAGGGAACACCGGGGAGCTGTTTTTT
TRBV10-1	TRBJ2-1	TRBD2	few	CASTPGGGRKGSSYNEQFF	TGCGCCAGCACCCCTGGGGGGGGGAGAAAGGGGTCCTCCTACAATGAGCAGTTCTTC
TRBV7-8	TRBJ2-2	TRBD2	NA	CASSSTSPLRAGGLMSAGELFF	TGTGCCAGCAGCTCGACTAGCCCTCTTCGGGCGGGGGGGCTGATGAGTGCCGGGGAGCTGTTTTTT
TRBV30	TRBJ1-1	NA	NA	CAWSVRLAGMNTEAFF	TGTGCCTGGAGTGTACGATTGGCAGGAATGAACACTGAAGCTTTCTTT
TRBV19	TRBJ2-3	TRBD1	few	CASSIIQGYTDTQYF	TGTGCCAGTAGTATCATACAGGGGTACACAGATACGCAGTATTTT
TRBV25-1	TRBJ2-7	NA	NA	CASSLHPTPRYF	TGTGCCAGCAGTTTACACCCCACCCCGAGGTACTTC
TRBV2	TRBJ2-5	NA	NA	CASSPGAFKETQYF	TGTGCCAGCAGCCCTGGGGCATTTAAAGAGACCCAGTACTTC